This T cell receptor (beta chain) was retrieved from a study of blood T cell repertoires in COVID-19. Profiled with immunoSEQ multiplex PCR; TCRdb holds only in-frame clones, not every one. The sample consists of around 200,000 clones, around 86% of them appearing once. CDR1 is SNHLY and CDR2 is FYNNEI in the germline V gene. V was clipped by 1 base and J by 0 bases, with 7 bases between them. This CDR3 is 15 amino acids long. The chain employs TRBV2 and TRBJ1-3; D call uncertain. The sequenced sample was peripheral blood. The source of this sequence is a man older than 75 with acute or convalescent COVID-19. The CDR3 spells CASSEVGLSGNTIYF. The CDR3 nucleotides are TGTGCCAGCAGTGAAGTTGGACTCTCTGGAAACACCATATATTTT.